The 18 T cell receptor beta chains below come from one sample, sequenced in a study of blood T cell repertoires in COVID-19. Some clones are missing from TCRdb's copy, which holds only in-frame ones; the method was immunoSEQ multiplex PCR. The sample carries under 150,000 clones, about nine tenths recorded once. Material: peripheral blood. These receptors were collected from a man aged 55 to 69 with COVID-19, enrolled during active disease.

The chain combines TRBV29-1 with TRBJ1-1; D not certain. Trimming stripped 2 bases from V and 1 base from J, with 8 bases between. This CDR3 contains 13 residues. The germline V gene has CDR1 SQVTM and CDR2 ANQGSEA. CDR3 region: CSVEKNRNTEAFF. The CDR3, as DNA: TGCAGCGTTGAAAAAAACAGGAACACTGAAGCTTTCTTT.

V gene TRBV18 combines with J gene TRBJ2-2, with D possibly matching TRBD1 (6 bases). Germline CDR1 is KGHSH and CDR2 is LQKENI. V lost 5 bases and J lost 6, with 10 bases in between. The CDR3 length is 13 residues. The CDR3 protein is CASSSGVAGELFF. CDR3 sequence (DNA): TGTGCCAGCTCATCAGGGGTTGCCGGGGAGCTGTTTTTT.

The V and J genes are TRBV12-2 and TRBJ1-2; TRBD1 is the table's D call and was not checked against the DNA. TRBV12-2 is listed as a pseudogene. The CDR3 consists of 15 residues. The CDR3 here is CASRSPGQENYGYTF. The CDR3 DNA is TGTGCAAGTCGCTCACCGGGACAGGAGAACTATGGCTACACCTTC.

As regards this clone: Its ends do not fully match the called genes, so a read error is possible. The chain employs TRBV7-2 and TRBJ1-1; TRBD1 agrees at 7 bases. The CDR3 has 17 residues. Germline V gene data show CDR1 as SGHTA and CDR2 as FQGNSA. This CDR3 reads CASSLAPPGTVNTEAFF. CDR3 nucleotides: TGTGCCAGCAGTTTAGCCCCTCCCGGGACAGTTAACACTGAAGCTTTCTTT.

Only one count was recorded for this clone. V is TRBV15 and J is TRBJ2-3; D gene ambiguous. The germline V and J ends were trimmed by 2 bases and 5 bases, with 5 bases remaining between them. The CDR3 length is 12 residues. Germline V gene sequence: CDR1 LNHNV, CDR2 YYDKDF (reference sequence). The CDR3 spells CATSRYLDTQYF. The CDR3 nucleotides read TGTGCCACCAGCAGATACTTAGATACGCAGTATTTT.

CDR3 nucleotides: TGTGCCAGTAATGGGGAGCGGGGACTGGGCACCGGGGAGCTGTTTTTT. Its protein product is CASNGERGLGTGELFF. This rearrangement joins TRBV19 to TRBJ2-2; 7 nucleotides match TRBD2. The CDR3 totals 16 residues. J gave up 4 bases and V 7 bases, and 12 bases lay outside the gene matches. Germline-derived CDR1 and CDR2 are LNHDA and SQIVND (reference sequence).

V is TRBV9 and J is TRBJ2-1, with a possible D match to TRBD2 (5 bases). Looked up from germline, CDR1 is SGDLS and CDR2 is YYNGEE. Trimming shortened V by 1 base and J by 8 bases, and 16 bases separated the two germline ends. There are 15 residues in the CDR3. CDR3 sequence: CASSVIAGTHDEQFF. CDR3 nucleotide sequence: TGTGCCAGCAGCGTAATCGCGGGCACGCATGATGAGCAGTTCTTC.

The V and J genes are TRBV13 and TRBJ2-1; possibly TRBD2 for D (5 bases). The CDR3 totals 14 residues. Germline V gives CDR1 PRHDT, CDR2 FYEKMQ (reference sequence). V was shortened by 6 bases and J by 11 bases, with 20 bases between the two germline ends. This CDR3 is CASSLQLDVMKQFF. DNA for the CDR3: TGTGCCAGCAGTTTGCAACTAGATGTAATGAAGCAGTTCTTC. The full variable domain, with the rest looked up from reference TRBV13 and TRBJ2-1, is AAGVIQSPRHLIKEKRETATLKCYPIPRHDTVYWYQQGPGQDPQFLISFYEKMQSDKGSIPDRFSAQQFSDYHSELNMSSLELGDSALYFCASSLQLDVMKQFFGPGTRLTVL.

This sequence joins TRBV11-1 and TRBJ1-6, with 9 bases aligning to TRBD1. The CDR3 runs 14 residues. In germline, CDR1 is SGHAT, CDR2 FQDESV (reference sequence). The junction had 6 bases not matched to a gene; V was cut back by 5 bases and J by 10 bases. As DNA, the CDR3 is TGTGCCAGCAGCCAGGACAGGGGTGAATCACCCCTCCACTTT. The encoded protein is CASSQDRGESPLHF.

This chain connects TRBV7-2 to TRBJ2-1; D might be TRBD2 (6 bases). Trimming removed 5 bases at V and 9 bases at J, with 29 bases between. The CDR3 totals 18 residues. Germline CDR1 reads SGHTA; CDR2 reads FQGNSA. The DNA of the CDR3 is TGTGCCAGCAGCCCATATTCCGCGCTAGCGCTACCGCCAAGTGAGCAGTTCTTC. The encoded protein is CASSPYSALALPPSEQFF.

This clone was seen a few times. This rearrangement joins TRBV9 to TRBJ2-1; 7 bases line up with TRBD2. V was pared by 7 bases and J by 3 bases, with 10 bases of the junction left unmatched. The CDR3 is 15 residues long. Germline CDR1 SGDLS, CDR2 YYNGEE. The CDR3 here is CASGAGGDDYNEQFF. CDR3 in DNA: TGTGCCAGCGGGGCTGGGGGGGACGACTACAATGAGCAGTTCTTC.

The V call is TRBV7-2, the J call TRBJ1-2; D unresolved. CDR3 length: 13 amino acids. Trimming removed 3 bases at V and 8 bases at J, with 13 bases between. Germline V gene lookup returns CDR1 SGHTA and CDR2 FQGNSA. CDR3 in DNA: TGTGCCAGCAGCTTCTCCCGCGGTGGGGGCTACACCTTC. This codes for CASSFSRGGGYTF. The variable domain in full, completed from reference TRBV7-2 and TRBJ1-2, reads GAGVSQSPSNKVTEKGKDVELRCDPISGHTALYWYRQSLGQGLEFLIYFQGNSAPDKSGLPSDRFSAERTGGSVSTLTIQRTQQEDSAVYLCASSFSRGGGYTFGSGTRLTVV.

The chain links TRBV12-5 to TRBJ1-3; the D gene is possibly TRBD1 (5 bases). The CDR3 consists of 15 residues. V was pared by 4 bases and J by 4 bases, with 14 bases between. CDR1 is LGHNT, CDR2 FRNRAP, per germline. The CDR3 sequence is CASGSRVRSGNTIYF. The CDR3 DNA reads TGTGCTAGTGGTTCCAGGGTTCGTAGCGGAAACACCATATATTTT.

The CDR3 spells CASSLQVDTEAFF. For the CDR3, the DNA is TGTGCCAGCAGTTTGCAGGTGGACACTGAAGCTTTCTTT. The V and J genes are TRBV6-5 and TRBJ1-1; D not resolved. Germline CDR1 and CDR2: MNHEY and SVGAGI. V was pared by 4 bases and J by 3 bases, with 9 bases between. This CDR3 has 13 residues.

This clone was seen a single time. The chain has TRBV5-1 and TRBJ1-2; D is perhaps TRBD1 (5 bases). V shed 2 bases and J shed 7 bases, with 9 bases lying between them. CDR1 SGHRS and CDR2 YFSETQ come from the germline V gene. The CDR3 spans 12 residues. The CDR3 sequence is CASSFQGSGYTF. The CDR3 bases are TGCGCCAGCAGCTTTCAGGGTTCTGGCTACACCTTC.

The genes are TRBV10-3 and TRBJ2-1; unclear D gene. Looked up from germline, CDR1 is ENHRY and CDR2 is SYGVKD. The V gene lost 4 bases and the J gene lost 8 bases, with 6 bases spanning the gap. The CDR3 is made up of 11 amino acids. CDR3 amino acids: CAISAGHEQFF. The CDR3 region has the DNA TGTGCCATCAGTGCCGGTCATGAGCAGTTCTTC.

The chain carries TRBV7-9 and TRBJ2-2, with 10 bases that match TRBD2. J lost 3 bases, V lost 5 bases, and 9 bases had no gene match. Germline V gene sequence: CDR1 SEHNR, CDR2 FQNEAQ (reference sequence). This CDR3 comprises 17 residues. The CDR3 nucleotides are TGTGCCAGCAGCGACCTCAGCGGGAGGGGGTACACCGGGGAGCTGTTTTTT. It yields the protein CASSDLSGRGYTGELFF. The full variable domain, in which reference TRBV7-9 and TRBJ2-2 provide the parts outside the CDR3, is DTGVSQNPRHKITKRGQNVTFRCDPISEHNRLYWYRQTLGQGPEFLTYFQNEAQLEKSRLLSDRFSAERPKGSFSTLEIQRTEQGDSAMYLCASSDLSGRGYTGELFFGEGSRLTVL.

The chain links TRBV28 to TRBJ1-2; no clear D gene. Germline V lookup: CDR1 MDHEN, CDR2 SYDVKM. The CDR3 is 10 amino acids. The germline V and J ends were trimmed by 3 bases and 10 bases, with 6 bases remaining between them. This CDR3 is CASSLSLYTF. CDR3 DNA: TGTGCCAGCAGTTTGAGCCTCTACACCTTC.